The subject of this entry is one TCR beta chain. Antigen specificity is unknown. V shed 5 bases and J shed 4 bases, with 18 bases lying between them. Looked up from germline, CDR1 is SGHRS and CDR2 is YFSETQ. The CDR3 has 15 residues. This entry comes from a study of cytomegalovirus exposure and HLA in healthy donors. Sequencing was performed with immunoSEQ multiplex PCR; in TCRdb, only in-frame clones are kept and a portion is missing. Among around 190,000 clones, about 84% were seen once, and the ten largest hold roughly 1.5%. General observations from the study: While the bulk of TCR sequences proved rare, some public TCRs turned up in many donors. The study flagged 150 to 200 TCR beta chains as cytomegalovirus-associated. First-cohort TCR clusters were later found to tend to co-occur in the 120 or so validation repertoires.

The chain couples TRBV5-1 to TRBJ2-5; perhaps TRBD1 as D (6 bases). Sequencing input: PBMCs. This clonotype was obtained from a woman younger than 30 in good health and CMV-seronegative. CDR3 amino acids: CASRTGHQFGETQYF. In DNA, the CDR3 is TGCGCCAGCAGAACGGGACACCAATTCGGAGAGACCCAGTACTTC.